A selection of T cell receptor beta chains follows, all from one sample in a study of blood T cell repertoires in COVID-19. Assay: immunoSEQ multiplex PCR; the TCRdb copy retains only in-frame clones and omits some. The profile shows just under 350,000 clones, around nine tenths of them singletons. The source material was peripheral blood. Every receptor here comes from a woman younger than 30 who had recovered from COVID-19. The CDR3 runs from the conserved cysteine through the conserved F or W. Fields, in order: V gene, D gene, clone size, J gene, CDR3 protein, CDR3 DNA. A D gene is named only where the DNA matches it firmly. Rows may omit the clone size; those that give it use once, few, many or a size class.

V gene: TRBV27
D gene: NA
clone size: NA
J gene: TRBJ2-2
CDR3 protein: CASSLLLANTGELFF
CDR3 DNA: TGTGCCAGCAGTTTACTACTAGCCAACACCGGGGAGCTGTTTTTT

V gene: TRBV2
D gene: NA
clone size: once
J gene: TRBJ1-5
CDR3 protein: CASSPTEYQPQHF
CDR3 DNA: TGTGCCAGCAGTCCAACAGAGTATCAGCCCCAGCATTTT

V gene: TRBV7-9
D gene: TRBD2
clone size: NA
J gene: TRBJ2-2
CDR3 protein: CASSLDHPSGSSAGELFF
CDR3 DNA: TGTGCCAGCAGCTTAGATCACCCAAGCGGGAGCTCTGCCGGGGAGCTGTTTTTT

V gene: TRBV29-1
D gene: TRBD1
clone size: NA
J gene: TRBJ2-2
CDR3 protein: CSVGVGQLAGELFF
CDR3 DNA: TGCAGCGTTGGGGTGGGACAGCTGGCCGGGGAGCTGTTTTTT

V gene: TRBV9
D gene: TRBD2
clone size: NA
J gene: TRBJ2-3
CDR3 protein: CASSLRGTSGSYQDTQYF
CDR3 DNA: TGTGCCAGCAGCTTGAGAGGGACTAGCGGGAGTTATCAGGATACGCAGTATTTT

V gene: TRBV27
D gene: TRBD1
clone size: NA
J gene: TRBJ2-3
CDR3 protein: CASSSGQGRTDTQYF
CDR3 DNA: TGTGCCAGCAGTTCCGGACAGGGTAGGACAGATACGCAGTATTTT

V gene: TRBV24-1
D gene: TRBD2
clone size: NA
J gene: TRBJ2-3
CDR3 protein: CATSDPGLAEITDTQYF
CDR3 DNA: TGTGCCACCAGTGATCCCGGACTAGCGGAGATCACAGATACGCAGTATTTT

V gene: TRBV7-7
D gene: NA
clone size: NA
J gene: TRBJ2-1
CDR3 protein: CASSFDRGNEQFF
CDR3 DNA: TGTGCCAGCAGCTTTGACAGAGGTAATGAGCAGTTCTTC

V gene: TRBV5-1
D gene: TRBD2
clone size: NA
J gene: TRBJ2-1
CDR3 protein: CASSWGLAGSYNEQFF
CDR3 DNA: TGCGCCAGCAGCTGGGGACTAGCGGGTTCCTACAATGAGCAGTTCTTC

V gene: TRBV7-9
D gene: NA
clone size: NA
J gene: TRBJ2-1
CDR3 protein: CASSLAGVIHNEQFF
CDR3 DNA: TGTGCCAGCAGCTTAGCGGGAGTCATCCACAATGAGCAGTTCTTC

V gene: TRBV4-3
D gene: TRBD2
clone size: once
J gene: TRBJ2-6
CDR3 protein: CASSPLPSGLTSGANVLTF
CDR3 DNA: TGCGCCAGCAGCCCTCTCCCTAGCGGACTGACGTCTGGGGCCAACGTCCTGACTTTC

V gene: TRBV6-1
D gene: NA
clone size: NA
J gene: TRBJ1-2
CDR3 protein: CASSETRGRYYGYTF
CDR3 DNA: TGTGCCAGCAGTGAAACCAGGGGCCGATACTATGGCTACACCTTC